This T cell receptor (beta chain) comes out of a study of identical twins. The J segment lost 1 base and the V segment lost 8 bases, leaving 4 bases of the junction unmatched. The CDR3 has 13 amino acids. Germline assignment: CDR1 MNHNS and CDR2 SASEGT. TCRdb processed the 5' RACE reads anew with MiXCR; each CDR3 protein has one entry. Among fewer than 250,000 distinct CDR3 sequences listed, over 8% were seen once. What was sequenced was memory (CD45RO+) T cells sorted from blood. This chain uses TRBV6-1 with TRBJ1-1, with TRBD1 identical over 7 bases. The TCR comes from a woman between 18 and 30 years old in good health. The DNA for the CDR3 is TGTGCCAGCCTAACAGGGGCGAACACTGAAGCTTTCTTT. This translates into CASLTGANTEAFF.